This T cell receptor beta chain was sequenced in a study of cytomegalovirus exposure and HLA in healthy donors. Vbeta (60) and Jbeta (13) primers were used in the PCR. Assay used: immunoSEQ multiplex PCR; TCRdb lists only in-frame clones, some missing. The sample shows fewer than 300,000 clones, 75% to 90% of them seen only once. The sequence came from a man in his forties in good health and CMV-seropositive. What was sequenced was PBMCs.

DNA for the CDR3: TGTGCCAGCAGGGAACAGGGGAGGCGCAATCAGCCCCAGCATTTT. It codes for CASREQGRRNQPQHF. The V call is TRBV6-6, the J call TRBJ1-5; 7 positions match TRBD1. V lost 6 bases to trimming and J lost 2 bases; unmatched junction nucleotides: 7. This CDR3 has 15 amino acids. Germline V gene sequence: CDR1 MNHNY, CDR2 SVGAGI (reference sequence).